This T cell receptor (beta chain) is drawn from a study of radiotherapy plus CTLA-4 blockade in lung cancer. The CDR3 loop spans 15 amino acids. Trimming at V came to 2 bases and at J to 7 bases, leaving 8 bases not matched to a gene. The V gene's germline CDR1 is MGHDK and CDR2 SYGVNS. Clones were sequenced by immunoSEQ multiplex PCR, and TCRdb holds only the in-frame ones, with some missing. The table records 70,000 to 100,000 clones, approximately 86% of them present only once. Focal radiation with ipilimumab CTLA-4 blockade was given to patients with chemo-refractory metastatic non-small-cell lung cancer.

The sequencing used peripheral blood, collected from a patient treated with radiotherapy plus ipilimumab. This receptor was obtained from a human donor with non-small cell lung cancer who had a partial response to radiotherapy plus ipilimumab. The chain employs TRBV25-1 and TRBJ2-1, with 7 bases matching TRBD1. The CDR3 here is CASSEPTATGNEQFF. Here the CDR3 DNA reads TGTGCCAGCAGTGAACCCACCGCGACAGGGAATGAGCAGTTCTTC.